Shown below are 22 T cell receptor beta chains from a single sample sequenced in a study of radiation and T cells in renal cell carcinoma. This table comes from immunoSEQ multiplex PCR, and its TCRdb copy is limited to in-frame clones, with some not included. The sample gives about 62,000 clones, 70% to 80% of which show up once; approximately 7% is in the top ten. The sample's time point: blood 4 weeks post-SBRT, at nephrectomy. Treatment in this sample: 15 Gy SBRT to primary tumor, nephrectomy 4 weeks later. Sequencing was performed on blood, taken from a patient whose treatment included radiotherapy and nephrectomy. These receptors were taken from a man aged 55 to 69 with renal cell carcinoma.

This clone was seen a handful of times. This chain's CDR3 is CASSQDRGLASPLHF. The CDR3 DNA follows: TGTGCCAGCAGCCAAGACAGGGGGCTTGCTTCACCCCTCCACTTT. The chain carries TRBV5-6 and TRBJ1-6, with 10 bases that match TRBD1. V lost 4 bases and J lost 9; bases outside the gene matches: 7. This CDR3 region has 15 residues. Germline lookup yields CDR1 SGHDT and CDR2 YYEEEE.

This chain links TRBV2 with TRBJ2-1; 13 bases are a match to TRBD2. V lost 3 bases to trimming and J lost 8 bases; unmatched junction nucleotides: 4. CDR1 is SNHLY, CDR2 FYNNEI, per germline. This CDR3 has 15 residues. Here the CDR3 reads CASSDGTSGNYEQFF. In nucleotides, the CDR3 is TGTGCCAGCAGTGACGGGACTAGCGGGAACTATGAGCAGTTCTTC.

V is TRBV5-4 and J is TRBJ2-3; D possibly uses TRBD1 or TRBD2 (6 bases each). The CDR3 spans 15 residues. The germline CDR1 and CDR2 sequences are SGHNT and YYREEE (reference sequence). Trimming shortened V by 4 bases and J by 4 bases, and 16 bases separated the two germline ends. The CDR3 DNA sequence: TGTGCCAGCAGCCCGAGACAGGTAGCGGCAGATACGCAGTATTTT. Its protein product is CASSPRQVAADTQYF.

The chain couples TRBV30 to TRBJ2-3, with D hard to call. Trimming shortened V by 3 bases and J by 0 bases, and 13 bases separated the two germline ends. The CDR3 extends over 15 amino acids. The V gene's germline CDR1 is GTSNPN and CDR2 SVGIG (reference sequence). CDR3 sequence reads: CAWRFSPTSTDTQYF. CDR3 in DNA: TGTGCCTGGAGGTTTTCTCCTACTAGCACAGATACGCAGTATTTT.

V gene TRBV9 combines with J gene TRBJ2-1, with D maybe TRBD1 (5 bases). This CDR3 has 13 residues. V shed 3 bases and J shed 8 bases, with 12 bases lying between them. Germline assignment: CDR1 SGDLS and CDR2 YYNGEE. The CDR3, as DNA: TGTGCCAGCAGCGCTCAGGGTTTCGATGAGCAGTTCTTC. Translating gives CASSAQGFDEQFF.

This rearrangement joins TRBV7-8 to TRBJ2-7; TRBD1 agrees at 10 bases. Germline-derived CDR1 and CDR2 are SGHVS and FQNEAQ. CDR3 size: 18 residues. Trimming cost V 2 bases and J 6 bases; bases outside gene matches: 16. CDR3 region: CASSLFSSAGTGASEQYF. DNA of the CDR3: TGTGCCAGCAGCTTATTTTCCTCGGCCGGGACAGGGGCTAGCGAGCAGTACTTC.

The chain recombines TRBV11-2 with TRBJ2-7; TRBD2 is a possible D gene (6 bases). The germline V gene has CDR1 SGHAT and CDR2 FQNNGV. V was cut by 2 bases and J by 2 bases, with 13 bases left in between. The CDR3 contains 15 residues. The CDR3 here is CASSLWAGLAYEQYF. The CDR3 DNA follows: TGTGCCAGCAGCTTATGGGCGGGGTTGGCCTACGAGCAGTACTTC.

This clone was counted a single time. The rearrangement uses TRBV12-5 and TRBJ2-7, with D perhaps assigned TRBD1 or TRBD2 (5 bases each). This CDR3 is 16 amino acids long. V was shortened by 3 bases and J by 0 bases, with 15 bases between the two germline ends. CDR1 is LGHNT, CDR2 FRNRAP, per germline. The CDR3, as DNA: TGTGCTAGTGGTTTAGCTAGGGACGGGTTCTCCTACGAGCAGTACTTC. Translating gives CASGLARDGFSYEQYF.

The J gene is TRBJ2-5, the V gene TRBV7-9, with D hard to call. Trimming stripped 3 bases from V and 2 bases from J, with 16 bases between. Germline V lookup: CDR1 SEHNR, CDR2 FQNEAQ (reference sequence). The CDR3 length is 16 residues. The CDR3 reads CASSFMTGSQQETQYF. The CDR3 DNA is TGTGCCAGCAGCTTCATGACTGGCTCCCAGCAAGAGACCCAGTACTTC.

CDR3 coding DNA: TGTGCCAGCAGCTTGGGGGACAGGGAGTACTATGGCTACACCTTC. Its protein is CASSLGDREYYGYTF. The rearrangement joins TRBV5-4 to TRBJ1-2; 9 positions agree with TRBD1. Germline loops: CDR1 SGHNT, CDR2 YYREEE (reference sequence). Germline trimming cut 0 bases from V and 3 bases from J; bases unmatched to any gene: 3. The CDR3 is made up of 15 amino acids.

The chain is built from TRBV14 and TRBJ1-1, with 8 nucleotides matching TRBD1. The junction had 9 bases not matched to a gene; V was cut back by 4 bases and J by 5 bases. Per germline, CDR1 SGHDN and CDR2 FVKESK. CDR3 size: 15 residues. This CDR3 reads CASSLGQGIGTEAFF. In nucleotides, the CDR3 is TGTGCCAGCAGCCTAGGACAGGGAATAGGGACTGAAGCTTTCTTT.

V gene TRBV2 combines with J gene TRBJ1-2, with 7 bases lining up with TRBD1. CDR3 length: 13 residues. Germline-derived CDR1 and CDR2 are SNHLY and FYNNEI. V shed 4 bases, J shed 8 bases, and the junction held 7 bases outside the gene matches. The CDR3 DNA sequence: TGTGCCAGCAGTGCGAGACAGGGCGGCGGCTACACCTTC. It encodes CASSARQGGGYTF.

V usage is TRBV28 and J usage is TRBJ2-7, with 7 nucleotides matching TRBD2. This CDR3 is 12 amino acids long. The V gene's germline CDR1 is MDHEN and CDR2 SYDVKM. The V segment lost 6 bases and the J segment 6 bases; nucleotides outside the gene matches: 5. The DNA of the CDR3 is TGTGCCAGCAGCTTCACTAGCGCCGAGCAGTACGTC. Translation gives CASSFTSAEQYV.

A few counts support this clone. The CDR3 DNA sequence: TGTGCCAGTAGTATTGGAGTTAGCAATCAGCCCCAGCATTTT. This sequence encodes CASSIGVSNQPQHF. The chain carries TRBV19 and TRBJ1-5, with D unclear. This CDR3 comprises 14 residues. CDR1 and CDR2 from the germline V gene are LNHDA and SQIVND (reference sequence). The V end was cut by 3 bases, the J end by 0 bases, with 6 bases between.

The rearrangement joins TRBV7-7 to TRBJ2-1, with TRBD2 matching 9 bases. Germline V gives CDR1 SSHAT, CDR2 FNYEAQ (reference sequence). V shed 1 base and J 1 base; nucleotides not matched to a gene: 8. This CDR3 comprises 18 residues. The CDR3 loop is CASSLGPGLAGSYNEQFF. CDR3 in DNA: TGTGCCAGCAGCTTAGGACCCGGGCTAGCGGGATCCTACAATGAGCAGTTCTTC.

This clone was detected a few times. The chain has TRBV10-1 and TRBJ2-7; 9 nucleotides line up with TRBD2. Per germline, CDR1 WNHNN and CDR2 SYGVQD (reference sequence). CDR3 length: 13 amino acids. With V trimmed by 9 bases and J by 0 bases, 3 bases remained unmatched. The DNA for the CDR3 is TGCGCCAGGACTAGCGGAAGCTCCTACGAGCAGTACGTC. As protein: CARTSGSSYEQYV.

This sequence joins TRBV2 and TRBJ2-3, with 9 nucleotides matching TRBD1. This CDR3 has 16 amino acids. Germline assignment: CDR1 SNHLY and CDR2 FYNNEI. After removal of 6 bases from V and 4 bases from J, the junction contained 11 bases not matched to a gene. Here the CDR3 reads CASRDLGQGWADTQYF. The CDR3 DNA reads TGTGCCAGCAGGGACCTGGGACAGGGATGGGCAGATACGCAGTATTTT.

The chain joins TRBV5-1 to TRBJ1-1; 7 bases are shared with TRBD1. The germline gives CDR1 SGHRS, CDR2 YFSETQ. There are 15 residues in the CDR3. The V gene end was trimmed by 3 bases and the J gene end by 4 bases; junction bases not matched to a gene: 9. DNA of the CDR3: TGCGCCAGCAGCTCGCTGACAGGGTACGGCACTGAAGCTTTCTTT. Translated: CASSSLTGYGTEAFF. The complete variable domain, with remaining parts taken from reference TRBV5-1 and TRBJ1-1, reads KAGVTQTPRYLIKTRGQQVTLSCSPISGHRSVSWYQQTPGQGLQFLFEYFSETQRNKGNFPGRFSGRQFSNSRSEMNVSTLELGDSALYLCASSSLTGYGTEAFFGQGTRLTVV.

This chain connects TRBV30 to TRBJ2-1, with D unresolved. Germline assignment: CDR1 GTSNPN and CDR2 SVGIG (reference sequence). Trimming removed 4 bases from V and 8 bases from J, with 9 bases in between. The CDR3 loop spans 11 amino acids. In DNA, the CDR3 is TGTGCCTGGATGGGGTGGGATGAGCAGTTCTTC. Protein sequence: CAWMGWDEQFF.

This clone appeared a single time. V is TRBV7-9 and J is TRBJ1-1; the D gene is possibly TRBD1 (5 bases). The V gene lost 0 bases and the J gene lost 4 bases, with 6 bases spanning the gap. The CDR3 loop spans 13 amino acids. Germline assignment: CDR1 SEHNR and CDR2 FQNEAQ (reference sequence). CDR3 amino acids: CASSLAGTTEAFF. The CDR3 bases are TGTGCCAGCAGCTTAGCAGGGACCACTGAAGCTTTCTTT.

This clone turned up a few times. The chain links TRBV9 to TRBJ2-1, with D unresolved. Trimming stripped 4 bases from V and 9 bases from J, with 17 bases between. The CDR3 spans 14 residues. Germline V gene lookup returns CDR1 SGDLS and CDR2 YYNGEE. CDR3: CASSSPYSPGEQFF. CDR3 sequence (DNA): TGTGCCAGCAGCTCCCCGTACAGTCCCGGTGAGCAGTTCTTC.

V usage is TRBV6-1 and J usage is TRBJ2-2; no definite D call. V was shortened by 5 bases and J by 4 bases, with 14 bases between the two germline ends. Germline CDR1 and CDR2: MNHNS and SASEGT. The CDR3 is 15 residues long. The CDR3 sequence is CASSSTHSSTGELFF. DNA of the CDR3: TGTGCCAGCAGTTCAACACATTCTAGCACCGGGGAGCTGTTTTTT.